The sequence of this T cell receptor (beta chain) was determined in a study of shared clonotypes between healthy human individuals. About the research overall: Donors were a couple of women and a few men aged 18 to 49.

This CDR3 is 15 amino acids long. In germline, CDR1 is WSHSY, CDR2 SAAADI. With 4 bases removed from V and 3 bases from J, the gap between germline ends came to 15 bases. TCRdb's table, derived via immunoSEQ multiplex PCR, lists solely in-frame clones and lacks some. Here the sample spans some 1,600,000 clones, approximately 98% being singletons. A remark on this clone: Its antigen is not identified.

Both subsets, CD45RA+ naive and CD45RA-negative memory, were split from the CD4+ cells. Whole-study results and caveats: Approximately 4.6% of naive CD4 clonotypes were common to a handful of donors. Estimated richness values were generally larger in naive subsets than in memory subsets.

The chain joins TRBV10-2 to TRBJ2-5, with D perhaps TRBD1 (6 bases). The clonotype was recovered from a man aged 30 to 39 in good health. Sequencing was carried out using naive CD4+ T cells sorted from blood. The subset: CD45RA+ positively selected. The CDR3 DNA reads as TGCGCCAGCAGTGGGTTGTCGACAGGAGAAGAGACCCAGTACTTC. Translated: CASSGLSTGEETQYF.